This T cell receptor beta chain was recovered during a study of cytomegalovirus exposure and HLA in healthy donors (TCRdb year 2017). Regarding the research as a whole: According to an earlier analysis of several hundred of the donors, about 179 million T cells yielded 117 million unique TCR beta sequences and about 300 Gb of sequence data. The genetic ancestry cluster associated with self-reported Caucasian donors included 81% of the roughly 400 genotyped donors. Because of strong linkage in the cohort, 5 or 6 DR-DQ haplotypes were treated as single units for association and clustering. Across approximately 420 genotyped donors of the cohort, an average of about 240,000 unique TCR beta nucleotide sequences per donor were sequenced, and around 19% of those sequences were non-productive. The T cell repertoires of 670 or so subjects were profiled by immunosequencing and related to cytomegalovirus serostatus. A later genetic analysis took genome-wide SNP genotypes for about three fifths of the 666 donors and used that subset as a discovery cohort. All discovery cohort repertoires had been generated using a single sequencing platform. The study aimed to test whether signatures of past pathogen exposure could be identified by cataloging public T cell receptors. Approximately 330 gigabases of sequencing data and 75 million to 85 million unique TCR sequences made up an early release that covered approximately 650 HLA-typed donors. Along with the roughly 670-subject first cohort, a separate validation cohort of more than 90 different subjects was used. An earlier analysis of 587 of the donors used high-throughput TCR beta sequencing to judge whether each TCR beta V gene segment behaved as functional or pseudogenic. To study patterns of TCR occurrence, a later analysis re-analyzed previously published TCR beta repertoires from around 670 donors and added high-resolution HLA genotyping. Class I and class II HLA loci were covered by the typing at four-digit resolution. Typing coverage varied by locus: 629-630 donors for A, B, C, DRB1 and DQB1; more than 500 for DQA1; approximately 570 for DPA1; 450 to 480 for DPB1. Donor age, sex, ethnicity and CMV serostatus were compiled alongside the repertoire data. In the later analysis, no new phenotypic data were used to find candidate immune exposures; instead, reliance was placed on TCR beta sequences and their occurrence across donors. To predict cytomegalovirus infection status, the study brought together high-throughput TCR immunosequencing, statistical association of individual TCRs with disease status, and machine learning. Overall study results and their limits: A later genetic analysis associated a missense DCLRE1C variant with V-gene and J-gene trimming of TCR beta chains, and an independent cohort replicated the association. A total of 150 to 200 TCR beta chains were listed by the study as associated with cytomegalovirus. According to a later analysis, TCR association rates differed among HLA loci, with DRB1 alleles showing the most associated TCRs and HLA-C alleles showing the fewest. Assigning TCR associations to individual alleles was difficult when HLA alleles, especially DR and DQ, strongly co-occurred. A further reported finding was that TCR beta sequences accurately predicted the HLA-A and HLA-B alleles for most subjects in the first cohort. A later analysis found that HLA-associated TCR beta chains were more clonally expanded and had lower generation probabilities than equally common non-associated chains. Because the 87-base-pair reads could not distinguish some IMGT-functional V segments, including TRBV6-2 and TRBV6-3, those segments were excluded. Most CMV-associated TCR beta chains appeared to be HLA-restricted in a later analysis, and the HLA associations seemed to be driven largely by CMV exposure. Because counts were too low, roughly 18 rarely observed V segments, including chromosome 9 orphons, were left out of the earlier analysis of several hundred of the donors. The classifier was reported to diagnose cytomegalovirus status with high specificity and sensitivity in both the original cohort and the validation cohort. The authors suggested that the approach could potentially be extended to other disease states and immunological phenotypes. In a later genetic analysis, fewer N-insertions in productive TCRs were reported among donors in an Asian-associated ancestry cluster than the roughly 700-donor mean. Most TCR sequences were seen in very few donors, while some public TCRs were found in many individuals. In vitro tests confirmed that a few of the cytomegalovirus-associated TCR beta chains recognize cytomegalovirus antigens. HLA typing was unavailable for some donors at each locus, so association tests used only the typed subset. Immune exposure information for the cohort was limited to CMV serostatus. In an earlier analysis of some 550 of the donors, most TCR beta V segments were observed in productive rearrangements about 87% or about 30% of the time, broadly matching IMGT annotations. A group of highly shared sequence variants was considered likely to be a technical artifact of the sequencing pipeline. A later analysis associated 15,000 to 20,000 TCR beta sequences with specific HLA alleles at a false discovery rate of 0.05. This cohort had only TCR beta chains sequenced, and the lack of alpha or paired-chain data limited which features could be detected. Correlated functional status among segregating V segments might be attributable to linkage disequilibrium, but an unknown experimental factor could not be ruled out. According to a later analysis, parvovirus B19, influenza, CMV and Epstein-Barr virus appeared linked to several top co-occurrence clusters. The presence/absence analyses assumed that sequencing depth was roughly uniform across donors, and that assumption may not be true.

The germline ends are 16 bases apart after V is trimmed by 2 bases and J by 8 bases. CDR1 and CDR2 (SGHRS, YFSETQ) derive from the germline V gene. Including the terminal cysteine and phenylalanine, the CDR3 comprises 14 residues. The retained sequence is limited to the CDR3, 42 bases, with the frame set at the first base. Comment on this clone: Its antigen is still unknown. The record has no base qualities; no much larger clone is one base away.

The cohort comprised some 730 healthy bone marrow donors. Cohort members were all nominally healthy when sampled, although unrecorded immune exposures were likely present. The donor was CMV seropositive and was included in the group of 250 to 350 seropositive cohort members. Each donor provided a peripheral blood sample, and peripheral blood mononuclear cells were used for TCR beta sequencing. Genomic DNA was extracted from the blood cell samples with the Qiagen DNeasy Blood Extraction Kit. Library construction relied on the immunoSEQ multiplex PCR assay. For the multiplex PCR, a mixture combining 60 forward primers for TCR Vbeta segments and 13 reverse primers for TCR Jbeta segments was used. The CDR3 region of rearranged TCR beta genes was amplified from genomic DNA by a multiplex PCR assay. Amplified TCR beta libraries were sequenced as 87-base-pair reads on the Illumina HiSeq System. From the authors' description of their analysis: In a later analysis, tens of millions of unique TCR beta chains were counted across the 690 or so repertoires, and approximately 11 million of these chains were shared by at least two donors. Raw reads were error-corrected and collapsed into unique sequences by a nearest-neighbor algorithm in which closely related sequences were merged to remove PCR and sequencing errors. CDR3 sequences were aligned to IMGT reference sequences to assign V, D and J gene segments. Each retained sequence needed at least a six-nucleotide match to both a V gene segment and a J gene segment. A rearrangement counted as productive if the CDR3 had no stop codons and remained in frame with V and J, and every other rearrangement counted as non-productive. Following IMGT convention, CDR3 was defined as the stretch from the second conserved V-encoded cysteine to the conserved J-encoded phenylalanine. The earlier analysis of 587 of the donors excluded sequences that lacked an unambiguous match to a single V gene segment. An earlier analysis of 550 to 650 of the donors classified V segments as functional when productive rearrangements were above 56.7% and as segregating when the standard deviation between donors was above 5%. A statistical classification framework was developed to diagnose cytomegalovirus status using the catalog of TCR beta chain sequences. V and J gene assignment, in a later analysis, came from comparing TCR nucleotide sequences with IMGT/GENE-DB human TR gene sequences. In a later analysis, CDR3 sequences and most-parsimonious VDJ recombination scenarios were assigned using the TCRdist pipeline. In a later analysis, every TCR beta chain was defined by the combination of its CDR3 amino acid sequence and its V-gene family, and reads without a unique V-gene family were dropped. A later analysis removed 550 to 700 highly shared, low-generation-probability nucleotide sequences to deal with suspected cross-contamination and a sequencing artifact. In a later analysis, a clonal expansion index was calculated for each public chain from normalized within-repertoire ranks of inferred template counts. Generation probabilities in a later analysis came from a VDJ recombination model fitted to out-of-frame rearrangements, and those results were checked against IGoR. A later analysis scored TCR-TCR, TCR-HLA and TCR-CMV co-occurrence with hypergeometric tests, applying a repertoire-size bias correction to TCR pairs. In a later analysis, false discovery rates were estimated by permuting HLA or CMV assignments 20 times. In a later analysis, co-occurring TCRs were grouped with DBSCAN, and TCRdist sequence similarity was added when clustering was performed within HLA-allele-positive subsets. Co-occurrence clustering excluded repertoires with fewer than 30,000 or more than 120,000 public chains, plus five with anomalous nucleotide sharing. The table was pulled from immuneACCESS by TCRdb, which kept in-frame rearrangements only. Such tables lose some clones; where checked, under half of the loss comes from unresolved V genes, and the rest has no known cause. V and J calls and clone size are those listed in that table; D and trimming were worked out from the DNA. The sample table contains some 150,000 clones; only one count was recorded for around 80% of them. The top ten clonotypes cover about 5% of the sample.

The TCR was taken from a woman aged 45-60 years in good health and CMV-seropositive. Rearrangement joined TRBV5-1 to TRBJ1-1; a confident D gene designation cannot be given. Sequenced input: PBMCs. Here is the DNA: TGCGCCAGCAGCTTAGTGGGAGTGGGCCCAGAAGCTTTCTTT. Translated, this is CASSLVGVGPEAFF.